This T cell receptor beta chain was sequenced during a study of CD8+ T cells in alopecia areata. Study information: Treated patients were given oral tofacitinib, which was dosed at 5 to 10 mg twice daily. Notes on the study in general: In scalp samples, resident alphabeta T cells of normal skin are also sequenced.

Extraction and reverse transcription of RNA yielded cDNA as the sequencing template. Assay: immunoSEQ multiplex PCR; the TCRdb copy retains only in-frame clones and omits some. The sample carries approximately 12,000 clones, 60% recorded once. Deletions cut 7 bases from V and 0 bases from J, with 14 bases between. The CDR3 has 14 residues. Per germline, CDR1 SQVTM and CDR2 ANQGSEA. This clone appeared a few times. Its antigen is unknown. From alopecia areata patients, lesional scalp punch biopsies and peripheral blood were collected. The clonotype originates from a human donor with alopecia areata. The sample was skin. The V and J genes are TRBV29-1 and TRBJ2-3; D is ambiguous. The CDR3 DNA reads as TGCAGCGCCACAAGATTTCAGAGCACAGATACGCAGTATTTT. Translating it yields CSATRFQSTDTQYF.